Detailed here is one T cell receptor (beta chain). The data belong to a study of blood T cell repertoires in COVID-19. Study-level background: PBMCs, B-cell-depleted T cells, or T cells provided the cDNA or gDNA that made up the material.

Some clones are missing from TCRdb's copy, which holds only in-frame ones; the method was immunoSEQ multiplex PCR. The sample shows under 200,000 clones, 82% of them seen only once. The CDR3 covers 12 residues. V shed 5 bases and J shed 8 bases, with 12 bases lying between them. Categorization into cohorts depended on clinical history that participants reported. The rearrangement links TRBV12-3 or TRBV12-4 to TRBJ1-1, with TRBD1 as a possible D gene (5 bases). The TCR originated in a woman aged 55-69 years with acute COVID-19. The material sequenced was PBMCs or T cells enriched from blood (not recorded which). The CDR3 loop reads CASSMRRGEAFF. As DNA, the CDR3 is TGTGCCAGCAGTATGAGAAGGGGAGAAGCTTTCTTT.